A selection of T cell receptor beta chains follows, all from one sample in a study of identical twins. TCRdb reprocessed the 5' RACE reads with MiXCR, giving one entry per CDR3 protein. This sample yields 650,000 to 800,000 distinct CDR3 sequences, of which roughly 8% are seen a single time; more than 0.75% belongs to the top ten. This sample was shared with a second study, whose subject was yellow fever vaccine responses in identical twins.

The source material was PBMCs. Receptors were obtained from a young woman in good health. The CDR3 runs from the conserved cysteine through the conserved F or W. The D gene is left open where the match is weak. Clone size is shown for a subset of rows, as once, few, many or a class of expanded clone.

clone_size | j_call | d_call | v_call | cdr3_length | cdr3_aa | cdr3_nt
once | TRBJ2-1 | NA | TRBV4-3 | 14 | CASSQSAGYNEQFF | TGCGCCAGCAGCCAGTCAGCGGGTTACAATGAGCAGTTCTTC
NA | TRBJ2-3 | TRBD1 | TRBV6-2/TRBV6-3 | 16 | CASSLSGTGESDTQYF | TGTGCCAGCTCTCTTTCCGGGACAGGGGAGTCAGATACGCAGTATTTT
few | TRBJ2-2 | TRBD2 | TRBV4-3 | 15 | CASSQESGDTGELFF | TGCGCCAGCAGCCAGGAGAGCGGGGACACCGGGGAGCTGTTTTTT
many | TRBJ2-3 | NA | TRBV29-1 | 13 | CSVLKGSTDTQYF | TGCAGCGTTCTGAAAGGGAGCACAGATACGCAGTATTTT
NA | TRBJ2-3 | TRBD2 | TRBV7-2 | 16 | CASSLDRLAGWDTQYF | TGTGCCAGCAGCTTAGACCGCCTAGCGGGGTGGGATACGCAGTATTTT
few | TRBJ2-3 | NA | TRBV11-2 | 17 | CASSPPWGRGPPDTQYF | TGTGCCAGCAGCCCCCCCTGGGGGCGGGGGCCCCCCGATACGCAGTATTTT
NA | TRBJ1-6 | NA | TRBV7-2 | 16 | CASSSPGQGYNSPLHF | TGTGCCAGCAGCTCGCCGGGACAAGGTTATAATTCACCCCTCCACTTT
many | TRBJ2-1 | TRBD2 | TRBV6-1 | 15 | CASRVRGSTYNEQFF | TGTGCCAGCAGGGTCCGCGGGAGTACATACAATGAGCAGTTCTTC
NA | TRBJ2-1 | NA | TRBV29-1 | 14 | CSVLRAGKDNEQFF | TGCAGCGTGCTGAGGGCTGGGAAAGACAATGAGCAGTTCTTC
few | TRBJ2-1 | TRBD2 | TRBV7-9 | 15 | CASSLAGTSANEQFF | TGTGCCAGCAGCTTGGCCGGGACTAGCGCCAATGAGCAGTTCTTC
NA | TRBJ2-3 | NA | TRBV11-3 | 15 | CASSFRGSRTDTQYF | TGTGCCAGCAGCTTCCGGGGGAGTCGCACAGATACGCAGTATTTT
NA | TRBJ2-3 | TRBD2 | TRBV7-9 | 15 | CASSSTSGRQDTQYF | TGTGCCAGCAGCTCAACTAGCGGGAGGCAAGATACGCAGTATTTT
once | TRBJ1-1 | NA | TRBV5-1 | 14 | CASSLEGMDTEAFF | TGCGCCAGCAGCTTGGAGGGGATGGACACTGAAGCTTTCTTT
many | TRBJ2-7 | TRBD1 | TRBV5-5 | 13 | CASSKDRVYEQYF | TGTGCCAGCAGCAAGGACAGGGTCTACGAGCAGTACTTC
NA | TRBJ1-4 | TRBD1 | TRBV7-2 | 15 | CASSILGQGSEKLFF | TGTGCCAGCAGCATTCTTGGACAGGGGAGTGAAAAACTGTTTTTT
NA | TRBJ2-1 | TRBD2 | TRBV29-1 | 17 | CSVGGLAGGPLYNEQFF | TGCAGCGTTGGTGGTCTAGCGGGAGGCCCGCTCTACAATGAGCAGTTCTTC
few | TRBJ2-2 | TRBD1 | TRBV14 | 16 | CASSLPGQGITGELFF | TGTGCCAGCAGCCTACCGGGACAGGGGATAACCGGGGAGCTGTTTTTT
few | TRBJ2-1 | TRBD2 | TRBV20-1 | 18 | CSARDQLAGDVLYNEQFF | TGCAGTGCTAGAGACCAACTAGCGGGAGACGTCCTCTACAATGAGCAGTTCTTC
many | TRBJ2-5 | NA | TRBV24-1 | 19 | CATSDFVSGFGIDQETQYF | TGTGCCACCAGTGATTTCGTCAGCGGGTTTGGCATAGACCAAGAGACCCAGTACTTC
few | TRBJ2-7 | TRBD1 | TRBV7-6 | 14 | CASSSGQGSDEQYF | TGTGCCAGCAGCTCGGGACAGGGGTCCGACGAGCAGTACTTC
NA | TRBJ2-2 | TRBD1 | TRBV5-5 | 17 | CASSLLGQGPNTGELFF | TGTGCCAGCAGCTTGTTAGGACAGGGACCGAACACCGGGGAGCTGTTTTTT
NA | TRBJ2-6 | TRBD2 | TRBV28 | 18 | CASSYATSGASGANVLTF | TGTGCCAGCAGTTATGCGACTAGCGGGGCTTCTGGGGCCAACGTCCTGACTTTC
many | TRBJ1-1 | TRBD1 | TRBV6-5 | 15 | CASSYTDRVDTEAFF | TGTGCCAGCAGTTACACAGACAGGGTGGACACTGAAGCTTTCTTT
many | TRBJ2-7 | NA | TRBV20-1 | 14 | CSAGPLGPRNEQYF | TGCAGTGCTGGCCCTCTAGGGCCCAGGAACGAGCAGTACTTC
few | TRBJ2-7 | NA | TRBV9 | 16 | CASSVVSRAPRDEQYF | TGTGCCAGCAGCGTAGTAAGCCGGGCCCCAAGGGACGAGCAGTACTTC
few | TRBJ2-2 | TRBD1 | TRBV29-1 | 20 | CSVEDSHARTGVPNTGELFF | TGCAGCGTTGAAGATTCTCACGCCCGGACAGGGGTACCGAACACCGGGGAGCTGTTTTTT
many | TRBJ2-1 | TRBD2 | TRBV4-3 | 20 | CASSQDLGLTSGQLYNEQFF | TGCGCCAGCAGCCAAGATTTGGGACTGACTAGCGGGCAACTCTACAATGAGCAGTTCTTC
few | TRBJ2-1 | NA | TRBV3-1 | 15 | CASSLSGRGGGEQFF | TGTGCCAGCAGCCTATCGGGCAGGGGAGGGGGTGAGCAGTTCTTC
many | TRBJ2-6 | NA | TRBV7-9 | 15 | CASTPQSSGANVLTF | TGTGCCAGCACCCCTCAGAGCTCTGGGGCCAACGTCCTGACTTTC
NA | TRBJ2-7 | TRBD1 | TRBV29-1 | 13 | CSVATGGFYEQYF | TGCAGCGTTGCGACAGGGGGCTTTTACGAGCAGTACTTC
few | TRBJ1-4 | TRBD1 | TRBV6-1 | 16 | CASSERGGQSNEKLFF | TGTGCCAGCAGCGAACGGGGGGGACAGTCTAATGAAAAACTGTTTTTT
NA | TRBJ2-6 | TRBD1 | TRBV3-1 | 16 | CASRTGTFTGANVLTF | TGTGCAAGCCGGACAGGCACCTTTACTGGGGCCAACGTCCTGACTTTC
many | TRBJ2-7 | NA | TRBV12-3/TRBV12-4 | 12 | CASSLGGHEQYF | TGTGCCAGCAGTTTGGGGGGCCACGAGCAGTACTTC
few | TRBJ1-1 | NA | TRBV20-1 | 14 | CSARDPQRGAEAFF | TGCAGTGCTAGAGATCCACAACGGGGGGCTGAAGCTTTCTTT
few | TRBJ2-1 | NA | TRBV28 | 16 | CASTPPVGSSYNEQFF | TGTGCCAGCACTCCTCCAGTGGGGAGCTCCTACAATGAGCAGTTCTTC
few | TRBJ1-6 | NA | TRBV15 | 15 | CATSRPTFGEAPLHF | TGTGCCACCAGCAGACCGACCTTTGGGGAGGCACCCCTCCACTTT